This TCR beta chain originates from a study of quantifying T cell responses using KT2 cells. The overall study: TCR alpha and beta constant-region primers primed reverse transcription of RNA.

CDR1 and CDR2 from the germline V gene are SQVTM and ANQGSEA. CDR3 length: 12 residues. V lost 6 bases to trimming and J lost 4 bases; unmatched junction nucleotides: 5. An oligo carrying a UMI was ligated to the cDNA 3' end. The first PCR ran roughly 4 cycles with an equimolar RC1.1 and RC1.2 beta primer mix. TCRdb re-called the UMI-ligation and nested PCR reads through MiXCR, storing one row per CDR3 protein. The profile shows approximately 41,000 distinct CDR3 sequences, about 18% of them singletons. This clonotype was counted only a few times. Known numbers of the T cell clone KT2 were added to PBMC.

This sequence originates from a human donor. Sequences were obtained from PBMCs spiked with cells of the T cell clone KT2. The gene calls are TRBV29-1 and TRBJ1-2, with 7 positions matching TRBD1. The CDR3 nucleotides read TGCAGCGTAACAGGGGTCGGCTATGGCTACACCTTC. This sequence encodes CSVTGVGYGYTF. The whole variable domain, filled in from reference TRBV29-1 and TRBJ1-2, reads SAVISQKPSRDICQRGTSLTIQCQVDSQVTMMFWYRQQPGQSLTLIATANQGSEATYESGFVIDKFPISRPNLTFSTLTVSNMSPEDSSIYLCSVTGVGYGYTFGSGTRLTVV.